These 18 T cell receptor beta chains share one sample of origin, sequenced in a study of cytomegalovirus exposure and HLA in healthy donors. The PCR was carried out with 60 Vbeta primers and 13 Jbeta primers. Here immunoSEQ multiplex PCR was the method, and the copy in TCRdb shows in-frame clones only, minus some. The sample holds 150,000 to 200,000 clones, 77% seen once. The sample taken for sequencing was PBMCs. The receptor source for this set is a woman aged 35 to 49 in good health and CMV-seropositive.

The chain is built from TRBV7-9 and TRBJ2-1, with 8 bases matching TRBD2. Germline V gives CDR1 SEHNR, CDR2 FQNEAQ (reference sequence). The CDR3 is 16 residues long. The V and J ends lost 4 bases and 7 bases, in that order; junction bases with no gene match: 12. In nucleotides, the CDR3 is TGTGCCAGCAGCTCCGTAGAACGGGGGGGCCTTAATGAGCAGTTCTTC. This codes for CASSSVERGGLNEQFF.

This chain uses TRBV7-2 with TRBJ2-3; D may be TRBD2 (5 bases). The V gene's germline CDR1 is SGHTA and CDR2 FQGNSA. V dropped 6 bases and J dropped 3 bases, with 19 bases sitting between them. There are 16 residues in the CDR3. DNA for the CDR3: TGTGCCAGCAGTTCGAGGAGCGGAGAAGGGACAGATACGCAGTATTTT. Its translation is CASSSRSGEGTDTQYF.

There are a few counts of this clone. This chain connects TRBV6-5 to TRBJ2-3; D uncertain. V was clipped by 0 bases and J by 1 base, with 5 bases between them. The CDR3 covers 14 residues. CDR1 is MNHEY, CDR2 SVGAGI, per germline. CDR3 nucleotide sequence: TGTGCCAGCAGTTACTCGGGCCGCACAGATACGCAGTATTTT. This translates into CASSYSGRTDTQYF.

Worth noting for this clone: One end of the junction does not line up with germline, which may come from a read error. The sample holds other DNA sequences that translate to the same CDR3. The rearrangement joins TRBV6-1 to TRBJ1-1, with TRBD1 as a possible D gene (5 bases). The CDR3 extends over 14 amino acids. Germline CDR1 is MNHNS and CDR2 is SASEGT. The CDR3 DNA follows: TGTGCCAGTAGTGTCCAACAGGTGAACACTGAAGCTTTCTTT. Residues: CASSVQQVNTEAFF.

Note on this clone: Distinct nucleotide sequences in the sample also encode this CDR3. The V and J genes are TRBV30 and TRBJ2-1; D remains unclear. This CDR3 region has 10 residues. Trimming pared 3 bases from V and 7 bases from J, leaving 4 bases between. Germline V gives CDR1 GTSNPN, CDR2 SVGIG (reference sequence). The DNA of the CDR3 is TGTGCCTGGAGCCTGAATGAGCAGTTCTTC. Its translation is CAWSLNEQFF.

This chain uses TRBV14 with TRBJ1-1; D is possibly TRBD1 (5 bases). Trimming took 0 bases from V and 0 from J, leaving 11 bases between them. CDR3 length: 16 amino acids. Germline loops: CDR1 SGHDN, CDR2 FVKESK. The DNA for the CDR3 is TGTGCCAGCAGCCAAGATTGGGGCAGGATGAACACTGAAGCTTTCTTT. It yields the protein CASSQDWGRMNTEAFF.

This clone has just a few counts. The V and J genes are TRBV29-1 and TRBJ2-5; 10 nucleotides match TRBD1. The J call is in doubt because the DNA end fits TRBJ2-7 better. There are 15 residues in the CDR3. Germline CDR1 and CDR2: SQVTM and ANQGSEA. CDR3 DNA: TGCAGCGTTGCGGGGGACAGGGGACACTCCTACGAGCAGTACTTC. Amino acid sequence: CSVAGDRGHSYEQYF.

This clone was recorded only once. This chain connects TRBV28 to TRBJ1-1; 10 bases map to TRBD1. The CDR3 runs 14 residues. Trimming removed 7 bases from V and 7 bases from J; junction bases left unmatched: 9. Germline CDR1 MDHEN, CDR2 SYDVKM. CDR3 sequence (DNA): TGTGCCAGCATCTCGGGACAGGGGCTTGATGAAGCTTTCTTT. It codes for CASISGQGLDEAFF.

The rearrangement links TRBV25-1 to TRBJ1-3; D uncertain. The CDR3 has 12 residues. Looked up from germline, CDR1 is MGHDK and CDR2 is SYGVNS. The ends were cut back, 7 bases at V and 3 bases at J, with 7 bases in the middle. CDR3 amino acids: CASMSNGNTIYF. The CDR3 DNA reads TGTGCCAGCATGTCTAATGGAAACACCATATATTTT.

The genes are TRBV28 and TRBJ1-5; 7 positions match TRBD1. J lost 3 bases, V lost 1 base, and 3 bases had no gene match. Germline-derived CDR1 and CDR2 are MDHEN and SYDVKM. The CDR3 has 15 residues. The chain's CDR3 is CASSLYRGNNQPQHF. For the CDR3, the DNA is TGTGCCAGCAGTTTATACAGGGGTAACAATCAGCCCCAGCATTTT. The variable domain in full, completed from reference TRBV28 and TRBJ1-5, reads DVKVTQSSRYLVKRTGEKVFLECVQDMDHENMFWYRQDPGLGLRLIYFSYDVKMKEKGDIPEGYSVSREKKERFSLILESASTNQTSMYLCASSLYRGNNQPQHFGDGTRLSIL.

This clone showed up just a few times. The CDR3 protein is CASSEGGGGARETQYF. The CDR3 DNA reads TGTGCCAGCAGTGAGGGCGGGGGGGGAGCCCGGGAGACCCAGTACTTC. This chain links TRBV2 with TRBJ2-5; TRBD2 matches 9 bases. The CDR3 spans 16 residues. V trimming: 3 bases; J trimming: 5 bases; junction bases outside the gene matches: 10. Germline CDR1 SNHLY, CDR2 FYNNEI.

The chain links TRBV5-1 to TRBJ2-5; 15 positions agree with TRBD2. The trim removed 7 bases at V and 1 base at J, leaving 2 bases unmatched. The CDR3 consists of 15 residues. Germline CDR1 and CDR2: SGHRS and YFSETQ. The CDR3 DNA follows: TGCGCCAGCGGACTAGCGGGGGGGATCCAAGAGACCCAGTACTTC. Translation: CASGLAGGIQETQYF.

V gene TRBV15 combines with J gene TRBJ1-2, with TRBD1 identical over 8 bases. V dropped 3 bases and J dropped 8; count of bases not matched to a gene: 8. This CDR3 contains 14 residues. CDR1 and CDR2 from the germline V gene are LNHNV and YYDKDF (reference sequence). The CDR3 region is CATSSDRGLRGYTF. The CDR3 DNA reads as TGTGCCACCAGCAGTGACAGGGGATTGAGAGGCTACACCTTC.

The rearrangement links TRBV5-1 to TRBJ2-5; 8 nucleotides align to TRBD2. V lost 1 base and J lost 5; bases outside the gene matches: 7. From germline, CDR1 is SGHRS and CDR2 YFSETQ. This CDR3 is 15 amino acids long. DNA for the CDR3: TGCGCCAGCAGCTTGACGAGCGGGGGCGGGGAGACCCAGTACTTC. Amino acids: CASSLTSGGGETQYF.

The chain has TRBV5-1 and TRBJ1-5, with 7 bases identical to TRBD1. The V gene end was trimmed by 2 bases and the J gene end by 6 bases; junction bases not matched to a gene: 5. CDR3 length: 14 amino acids. The germline V gene has CDR1 SGHRS and CDR2 YFSETQ. For the CDR3, the DNA is TGCGCCAGCAGCTTCGGACAGGAGGGTCAGCCCCAGCATTTT. Its protein is CASSFGQEGQPQHF.

V is TRBV10-1 and J is TRBJ2-3; unclear D gene. The CDR3 totals 14 residues. The V end lost 5 bases, the J end lost 4 bases, and 13 bases lay between the germline ends. Germline CDR1 reads WNHNN; CDR2 reads SYGVQD (reference sequence). In nucleotides, the CDR3 is TGCGCCAGCAGTTATGCGGAAATCTCAGATACGCAGTATTTT. It specifies CASSYAEISDTQYF.

J is TRBJ1-2 and V is TRBV29-1; a weak D match, TRBD1 (5 bases). Germline CDR1 SQVTM, CDR2 ANQGSEA. The CDR3 runs 14 residues. V dropped 4 bases and J dropped 3 bases, with 15 bases sitting between them. CDR3 loop: CSVARDSEYYGYTF. CDR3 coding DNA: TGCAGCGTTGCCCGGGACTCTGAGTACTATGGCTACACCTTC. The variable domain in full, completed from reference TRBV29-1 and TRBJ1-2, reads SAVISQKPSRDICQRGTSLTIQCQVDSQVTMMFWYRQQPGQSLTLIATANQGSEATYESGFVIDKFPISRPNLTFSTLTVSNMSPEDSSIYLCSVARDSEYYGYTFGSGTRLTVV.

The V call is TRBV19, the J call TRBJ2-5; 8 positions match TRBD2. This CDR3 is 14 amino acids long. J lost 5 bases, V lost 5 bases, and 7 bases had no gene match. CDR1 and CDR2 from the germline V gene are LNHDA and SQIVND (reference sequence). CDR3 coding DNA: TGTGCCAGTAGTCATACGGGAGGGTTGGAGACCCAGTACTTC. As protein: CASSHTGGLETQYF.